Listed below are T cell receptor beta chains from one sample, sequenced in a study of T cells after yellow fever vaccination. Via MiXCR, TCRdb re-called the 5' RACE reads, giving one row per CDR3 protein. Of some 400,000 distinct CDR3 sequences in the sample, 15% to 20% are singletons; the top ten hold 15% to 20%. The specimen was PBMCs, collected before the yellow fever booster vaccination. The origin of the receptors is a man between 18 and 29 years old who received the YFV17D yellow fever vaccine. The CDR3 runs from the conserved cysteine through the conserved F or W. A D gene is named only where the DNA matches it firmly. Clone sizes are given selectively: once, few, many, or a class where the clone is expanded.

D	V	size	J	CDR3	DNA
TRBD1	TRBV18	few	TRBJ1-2	CASSTRSGTGPYGYTF	TGTGCCAGCTCCACCCGTTCCGGGACAGGGCCCTATGGCTACACCTTC
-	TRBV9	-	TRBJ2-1	CASSPHGNEQFF	TGTGCCAGCAGCCCCCACGGAAATGAGCAGTTCTTC
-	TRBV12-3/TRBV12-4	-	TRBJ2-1	CASSLLLGGEQFF	TGTGCCAGCAGTTTACTGTTAGGAGGGGAGCAGTTCTTC
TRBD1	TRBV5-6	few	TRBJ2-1	CASSPMDRTYNEQFF	TGTGCCAGCAGCCCCATGGACAGGACCTACAATGAGCAGTTCTTC
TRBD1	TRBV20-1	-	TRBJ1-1	CSAKQGANTEAFF	TGCAGTGCTAAACAGGGGGCTAACACTGAAGCTTTCTTT
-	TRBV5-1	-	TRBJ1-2	CASSLLANYGYTF	TGCGCCAGCAGCTTGTTGGCTAACTATGGCTACACCTTC
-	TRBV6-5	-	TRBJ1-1	CASSYVEENTEAFF	TGTGCCAGCAGTTATGTAGAAGAGAACACTGAAGCTTTCTTT
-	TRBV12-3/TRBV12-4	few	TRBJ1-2	CASGLDTVNYGYTF	TGTGCCAGCGGTCTGGACACTGTTAACTATGGCTACACCTTC
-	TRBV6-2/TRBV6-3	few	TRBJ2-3	CASSWGRLGQPDTQYF	TGTGCCAGCAGTTGGGGGCGTTTAGGACAACCAGATACGCAGTATTTT
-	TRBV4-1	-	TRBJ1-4	CASSLPDGLNEKLFF	TGCGCCAGCAGCCTTCCGGACGGACTTAATGAAAAACTGTTTTTT
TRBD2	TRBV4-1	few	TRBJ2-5	CASSQLAGVPSTQYF	TGCGCCAGCAGCCAACTAGCGGGGGTGCCCAGTACCCAGTACTTC
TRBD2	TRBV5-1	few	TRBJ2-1	CASSPGARTSGGNEQFF	TGCGCCAGCAGCCCTGGGGCCCGGACTAGCGGGGGGAATGAGCAGTTCTTC
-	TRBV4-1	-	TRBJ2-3	CASSPGWAGTDTQYF	TGCGCCAGCAGCCCAGGTTGGGCGGGCACAGATACGCAGTATTTT
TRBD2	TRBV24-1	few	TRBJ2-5	CATSDLTSGETQYF	TGTGCCACCAGTGATTTGACTAGCGGAGAGACCCAGTACTTC
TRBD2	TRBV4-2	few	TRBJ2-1	CASSQASGGAGSEQFF	TGTGCCAGCAGCCAGGCTAGCGGGGGGGCCGGTAGTGAGCAGTTCTTC
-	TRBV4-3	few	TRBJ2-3	CASSQERGSTDTQYF	TGCGCCAGCAGCCAAGAACGGGGGAGCACAGATACGCAGTATTTT
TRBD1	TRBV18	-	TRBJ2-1	CASSPDRASSYNEQFF	TGTGCCAGCTCCCCTGACAGGGCCAGCTCCTACAATGAGCAGTTCTTC
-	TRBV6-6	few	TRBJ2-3	CASSPLVGTDTQYF	TGTGCCAGCAGTCCACTAGTCGGCACAGATACGCAGTATTTT
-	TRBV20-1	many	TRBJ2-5	CSARIWGRPAGETQYF	TGCAGTGCTAGAATCTGGGGGAGGCCGGCGGGGGAGACCCAGTACTTC
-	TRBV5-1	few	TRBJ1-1	CASSLGSGLDTEAFF	TGCGCCAGCAGCTTGGGTTCAGGCCTAGACACTGAAGCTTTCTTT
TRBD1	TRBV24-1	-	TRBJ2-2	CATSDSKGTGPPGELFF	TGTGCCACCAGTGACTCGAAAGGGACAGGGCCTCCCGGGGAGCTGTTTTTT
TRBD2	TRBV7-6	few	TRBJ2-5	CASSLRLAGVQETQYF	TGTGCCAGCAGCTTGCGGCTAGCGGGGGTACAAGAGACCCAGTACTTC
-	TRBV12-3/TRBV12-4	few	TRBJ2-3	CASSFRGSPDTQYF	TGTGCCAGCAGTTTCCGGGGATCCCCAGATACGCAGTATTTT
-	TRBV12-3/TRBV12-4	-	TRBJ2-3	CASSLAGVLPQYF	TGTGCCAGCAGTTTAGCGGGAGTCCTCCCACAGTATTTT
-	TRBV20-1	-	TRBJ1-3	CSASFGTAGNTIYF	TGCAGTGCTAGCTTCGGGACGGCTGGAAACACCATATATTTT
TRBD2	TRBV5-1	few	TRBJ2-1	CASSLGTSGPYNEQFF	TGCGCCAGCAGCCTCGGGACTAGCGGGCCCTACAATGAGCAGTTCTTC
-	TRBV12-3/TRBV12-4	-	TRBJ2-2	CATRAPGGYGELFF	TGTGCCACCCGCGCTCCCGGTGGGTACGGGGAGCTGTTTTTT
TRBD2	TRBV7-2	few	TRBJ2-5	CASSPLKRGAKTQYF	TGTGCCAGCAGCCCCCTAAAGCGGGGGGCAAAGACCCAGTACTTC
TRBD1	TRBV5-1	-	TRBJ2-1	CASSLGQGVGEQFF	TGCGCCAGCAGCCTGGGACAGGGGGTCGGTGAGCAGTTCTTC
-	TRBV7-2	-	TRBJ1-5	CACGTGQPQHF	TGTGCCTGCGGCACTGGTCAGCCCCAGCATTTT
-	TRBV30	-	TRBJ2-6	CAWRSAGANVLTF	TGTGCCTGGAGAAGTGCTGGGGCCAACGTCCTGACTTTC
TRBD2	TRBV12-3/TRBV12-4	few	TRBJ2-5	CASSLESGAGPQETQYF	TGTGCCAGCAGTTTGGAGTCGGGAGCGGGACCTCAAGAGACCCAGTACTTC
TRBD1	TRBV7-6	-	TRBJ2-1	CASTRGQGALNEQFF	TGTGCCAGCACCCGGGGGCAGGGGGCTTTAAATGAGCAGTTCTTC